These 8 T cell receptor beta chains were sequenced from one sample in a study of T-cell memory formation after mild COVID-19. TCRdb reanalysed the 5' RACE reads using MiXCR and keeps one entry per CDR3 protein. The sample comprises tens of thousands of distinct CDR3 sequences, 6.1% of which are singletons, and about 0.81% rests with the top ten. Material: PBMCs or a T cell subset sorted from them (not recorded which). All receptors come from an adult who had mild COVID-19 (a few samples of this study predate the infection). Cell type and time point are not known.

As to this clonotype: A much larger clone sits a single nucleotide away, making a read error possible. The chain uses TRBV5-6 and TRBJ1-1; no reliable D call. Germline lookup yields CDR1 SGHDT and CDR2 YYEEEE. Trimming left V 5 bases short and J 1 base short, with 12 bases between. The CDR3 loop spans 14 amino acids. The CDR3 protein is CASSEVVPNTEAFF. DNA for the CDR3: TGTGCCAGCAGTGAGGTAGTACCGAACACTGAAGCTTTCTTT. Drawing the rest from reference TRBV5-6 and TRBJ1-1, the complete variable domain is DAGVTQSPTHLIKTRGQQVTLRCSPKSGHDTVSWYQQALGQGPQFIFQYYEEEERQRGNFPDRFSGHQFPNYSSELNVNALLLGDSALYLCASSEVVPNTEAFFGQGTRLTVV.

This clonotype was recorded many times. This chain links TRBV11-2 with TRBJ2-3; 7 bases align to TRBD2. This CDR3 has 16 residues. Losses at the gene ends were 3 bases for V and 1 base for J; bases not matched to a gene: 7. The V gene's germline CDR1 is SGHAT and CDR2 FQNNGV. For the CDR3, the DNA is TGTGCCAGCAGCTTTCGCCGACTAGCCGGCACAGATACGCAGTATTTT. Its protein product is CASSFRRLAGTDTQYF.

This clonotype was seen many times. The rearrangement uses TRBV5-5 and TRBJ2-5, with TRBD2 matching over 11 bases. Germline CDR1 SGHKS, CDR2 YYEKEE (reference sequence). Losses at the gene ends were 3 bases for V and 2 bases for J; bases not matched to a gene: 6. The CDR3 is 16 residues long. Here the CDR3 reads CASSSGLAVTQETQYF. In DNA form, the CDR3 reads TGTGCCAGCAGCTCGGGACTAGCGGTTACACAAGAGACCCAGTACTTC. Based on the CDR3 plus reference TRBV5-5 and TRBJ2-5, the full variable domain is DAGVTQSPTHLIKTRGQQVTLRCSPISGHKSVSWYQQVLGQGPQFIFQYYEKEERGRGNFPDRFSARQFPNYSSELNVNALLLGDSALYLCASSSGLAVTQETQYFGPGTRLLVL.

The chain recombines TRBV12-3 or TRBV12-4 with TRBJ2-5, with 10 bases matching TRBD2. The CDR3 loop spans 14 amino acids. V shed 6 bases, J shed 4 bases, and the junction held 5 bases outside the gene matches. The CDR3 spells CASSRLAGGETQYF. The CDR3 DNA reads TGTGCCAGCAGCCGACTAGCGGGTGGAGAGACCCAGTACTTC.

The table lists this clonotype with many counts. CDR3 in DNA: TGTGCCACCAGTGACCCCGGCGCTACGAGAAGTGGTGAGCAGTTCTTC. Its protein product is CATSDPGATRSGEQFF. This chain joins TRBV24-1 and TRBJ2-1, with no clear D. The CDR3 has 16 amino acids. V was clipped by 4 bases and J by 9 bases, with 21 bases between them. Germline V gives CDR1 KGHDR, CDR2 SFDVKD.

The rearrangement links TRBV20-1 to TRBJ1-2; 9 bases are a match to TRBD1. The V and J ends lost 3 bases and 2 bases, in that order; junction bases with no gene match: 7. The CDR3 runs 15 residues. Germline assignment: CDR1 DFQATT and CDR2 SNEGSKA (reference sequence). For the CDR3, the DNA is TGCAGTGCTAGGTCTAGACAGGGGGGCAACTATGGCTACACCTTC. Protein sequence: CSARSRQGGNYGYTF.

There are many counts of this clonotype. The V gene is TRBV7-9, the J gene TRBJ1-2; 8 bases are shared with TRBD1. This CDR3 spans 17 amino acids. Trimming cost V 5 bases and J 0 bases; bases outside gene matches: 11. In germline, CDR1 is SEHNR, CDR2 FQNEAQ (reference sequence). The CDR3 sequence is CASSRGNRGRANYGYTF. The DNA for the CDR3 is TGTGCCAGCAGCCGGGGGAACAGGGGGAGAGCTAACTATGGCTACACCTTC.

This clonotype showed up many times. J is TRBJ1-2 and V is TRBV27; the D gene is possibly TRBD1 (6 bases). The CDR3 is 14 residues long. The V gene lost 5 bases and the J gene lost 5 bases, with 15 bases spanning the gap. The germline gives CDR1 MNHEY, CDR2 SMNVEV (reference sequence). The CDR3 coding sequence is TGTGCCAGCAGTCCTCAGGGGTCGGCATATGGCTACACCTTC. This encodes CASSPQGSAYGYTF.